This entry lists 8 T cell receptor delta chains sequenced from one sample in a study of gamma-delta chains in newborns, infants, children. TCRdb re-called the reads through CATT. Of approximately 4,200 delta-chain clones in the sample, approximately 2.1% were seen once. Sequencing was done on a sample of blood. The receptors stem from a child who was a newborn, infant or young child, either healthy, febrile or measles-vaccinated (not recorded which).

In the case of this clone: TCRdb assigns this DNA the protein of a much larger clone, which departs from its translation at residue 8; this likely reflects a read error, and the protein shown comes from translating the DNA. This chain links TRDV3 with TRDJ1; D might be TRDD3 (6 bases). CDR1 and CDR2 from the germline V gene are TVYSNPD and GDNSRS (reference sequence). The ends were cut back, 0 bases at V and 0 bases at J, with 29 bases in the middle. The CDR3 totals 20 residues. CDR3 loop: CAFSASAYLGSVPYTDKLIF. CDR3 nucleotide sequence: TGTGCCTTTAGCGCCTCCGCTTATCTGGGGTCCGTCCCTTACACCGATAAACTCATCTTT.

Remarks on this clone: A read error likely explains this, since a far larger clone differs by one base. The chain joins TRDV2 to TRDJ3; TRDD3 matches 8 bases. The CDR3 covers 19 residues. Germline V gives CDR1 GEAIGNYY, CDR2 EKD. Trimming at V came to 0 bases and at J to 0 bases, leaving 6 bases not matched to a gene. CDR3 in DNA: TGTGCCTGTGACACCGGATGGGGGATGCGCTCCTGGGACACCCGACAGATGTTTTTC. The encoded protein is CACDTGWGMRSWDTRQMFF.

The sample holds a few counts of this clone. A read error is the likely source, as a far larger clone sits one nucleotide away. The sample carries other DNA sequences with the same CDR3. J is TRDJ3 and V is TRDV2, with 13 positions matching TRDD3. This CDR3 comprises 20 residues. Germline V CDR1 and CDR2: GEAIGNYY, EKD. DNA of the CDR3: TGTGCCTGCGACACCGTACTGGGGGATACGAGCTCCTGGGACACCCGACAGATGTTTTTC. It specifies CACDTVLGDTSSWDTRQMFF.

For the CDR3, the DNA is TGTGCCTGTGACCCCTGGGGGACCCTGACAGCACAACTCTTCTTT. It encodes CACDPWGTLTAQLFF. The rearrangement links TRDV2 to TRDJ2; the match to TRDD3 covers 8 bases. CDR3 size: 15 residues. Germline V gives CDR1 GEAIGNYY, CDR2 EKD. The V gene end was trimmed by 3 bases and the J gene end by 3 bases; junction bases not matched to a gene: 5.

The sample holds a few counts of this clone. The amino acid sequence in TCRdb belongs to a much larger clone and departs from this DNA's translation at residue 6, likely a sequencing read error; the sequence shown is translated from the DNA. Here the CDR3 DNA reads TGTGCTCTTGGGGAATGCCGCCTATACACCGATAAACTCATCTTT. Its protein is CALGECRLYTDKLIF. This sequence joins TRDV1 and TRDJ1; D call uncertain. V gave up 2 bases and J gave up 0 bases, with 10 bases separating them. The CDR3 sequence is 15 residues long. Germline CDR1 is TSWWSYY and CDR2 is QGS.

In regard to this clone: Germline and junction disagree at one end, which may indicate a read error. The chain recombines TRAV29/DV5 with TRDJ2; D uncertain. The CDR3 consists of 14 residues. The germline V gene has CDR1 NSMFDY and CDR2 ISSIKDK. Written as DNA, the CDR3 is TGTGCAGCAAGCGGTCCATCTTTGACAGCACGACTCTTCTTT. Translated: CAASGPSLTARLFF.

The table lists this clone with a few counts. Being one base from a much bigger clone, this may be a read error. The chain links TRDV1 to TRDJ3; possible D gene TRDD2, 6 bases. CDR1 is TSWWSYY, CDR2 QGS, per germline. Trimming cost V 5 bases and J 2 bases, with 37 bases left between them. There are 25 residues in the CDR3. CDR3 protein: CALGNPPHPTLRLRADPWDTRQMFF. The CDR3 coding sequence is TGTGCTCTTGGGAACCCCCCCCATCCTACACTCCGACTGCGGGCCGACCCCTGGGACACCCGACAGATGTTTTTC.

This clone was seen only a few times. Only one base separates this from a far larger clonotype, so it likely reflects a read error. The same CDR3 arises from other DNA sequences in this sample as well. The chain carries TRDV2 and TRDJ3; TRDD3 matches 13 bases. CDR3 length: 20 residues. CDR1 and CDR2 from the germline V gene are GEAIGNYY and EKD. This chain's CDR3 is CACDRLGDTRSSWDTRQMFF. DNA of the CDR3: TGTGCCTGTGACAGACTGGGGGATACGCGGAGCTCCTGGGACACTCGACAGATGTTTTTC.